The 25 T cell receptor beta chains reported below all come from one sample, sequenced in a study of response to subunit inactivated influenza vaccine. Each CDR3 protein is one row after TCRdb ran MiXCR on the RT-PCR reads. Found here are 150,000 to 200,000 distinct CDR3 sequences, about 12% of them singletons; the top ten hold 25% to 30%. These data were likewise used in another study, on T cells expressing NK-cell markers. Turning to that study: The authors made TCR beta cDNA libraries by 5'RACE template switching. This switching added a universal primer site and UMIs.

The material sequenced was CD8+ T cells sorted from PBMCs, taken about 13 days after vaccination. The receptor set was obtained from a man in his fifties or sixties who received an inactivated influenza vaccine.

The chain recombines TRBV16 with TRBJ2-1; a weak D match, TRBD2 (6 bases). The CDR3 has 15 residues. The ends were cut back, 0 bases at V and 9 bases at J, with 15 bases in the middle. Germline-derived CDR1 and CDR2 are KGHSY and FQNENV. The CDR3 DNA is TGTGCCAGCAGCCAATCGTCTGGAGGGCTAGGTGAGCAGTTCTTC. It encodes CASSQSSGGLGEQFF. The whole variable domain, remainder taken from reference TRBV16 and TRBJ2-1, is GEEVAQTPKHLVRGEGQKAKLYCAPIKGHSYVFWYQQVLKNEFKFLISFQNENVFDETGMPKERFSAKCLPNSPCSLEIQATKLEDSAVYFCASSQSSGGLGEQFFGPGTRLTVL.

This clonotype was counted a few times. V is TRBV12-3 or TRBV12-4 and J is TRBJ1-1; D not certain. The CDR3 is 16 residues long. V dropped 3 bases and J dropped 0 bases, with 14 bases sitting between them. The CDR3 DNA sequence: TGTGCCAGCAGTTTCCTCGCCGGGGAGGTGAACACTGAAGCTTTCTTT. Encoded protein: CASSFLAGEVNTEAFF.

This chain joins TRBV5-1 and TRBJ2-5; D is tentatively TRBD1 or TRBD2 (5 bases each). V gave up 5 bases and J gave up 5 bases, with 19 bases separating them. The CDR3 sequence is 15 residues long. The germline gives CDR1 SGHRS, CDR2 YFSETQ. CDR3 coding DNA: TGCGCCAGCAGATTAACCGACGGGACGGGGGAGACCCAGTACTTC. Amino acids: CASRLTDGTGETQYF.

This chain uses TRBV5-1 with TRBJ2-2; D unclear. The V end lost 1 base, the J end lost 1 base, and 8 bases lay between the germline ends. The germline gives CDR1 SGHRS, CDR2 YFSETQ. This CDR3 is built from 15 residues. The CDR3 is CASSLLTKNTGELFF. The CDR3 nucleotides are TGCGCCAGCAGCTTGCTCACCAAGAACACCGGGGAGCTGTTTTTT.

In DNA form, the CDR3 reads TGCAGTGCTAGGGGGACTCACTCCTACGAGCAGTACTTC. It translates to CSARGTHSYEQYF. The chain couples TRBV20-1 to TRBJ2-7, with D possibly TRBD2 on 6 matching bases. CDR3 length: 13 amino acids. Germline-derived CDR1 and CDR2 are DFQATT and SNEGSKA (reference sequence). Trimming left V 3 bases short and J 0 bases short, with 9 bases between.

This clonotype was seen a handful of times. The genes are TRBV6-5 and TRBJ2-1; 8 bases line up with TRBD1. The germline V gene encodes CDR1 MNHEY and CDR2 SVGAGI. The ends lost 2 bases at V and 0 bases at J; junction bases unmatched: 6. The length of the CDR3 is 17 residues. CDR3 amino acids: CASSYHRGKGSYNEQFF. The CDR3 region has the DNA TGTGCCAGCAGTTACCACAGGGGGAAGGGCTCCTACAATGAGCAGTTCTTC.

The rearrangement uses TRBV7-9 and TRBJ2-7, with D possibly being TRBD1 (6 bases). The CDR3 length is 15 residues. Per germline, CDR1 SEHNR and CDR2 FQNEAQ (reference sequence). Trimming pared 4 bases from V and 3 bases from J, leaving 16 bases between. Here the CDR3 DNA reads TGTGCCAGCAGCTCCCGGGACACTTCCAGCTACGAGCAGTACTTC. Translated, it gives CASSSRDTSSYEQYF.

This clonotype turned up a few times. The V and J genes are TRBV12-3 or TRBV12-4 and TRBJ2-5; D might be TRBD2 (5 bases). The CDR3 covers 14 residues. Trimming cost V 5 bases and J 4 bases, with 14 bases left between them. DNA for the CDR3: TGTGCCAGCAGTACTCCGGGAAGAGCAGAGACCCAGTACTTC. Translated, it gives CASSTPGRAETQYF.

This clonotype was found a few times. This chain joins TRBV11-2 and TRBJ2-3; perhaps TRBD2 as D (6 bases). Trimming took off 8 bases at V and 1 base at J, with 25 bases between the two ends. Germline V gene data show CDR1 as SGHAT and CDR2 as FQNNGV. This CDR3 is built from 18 residues. CDR3 DNA sequence: TGTGCCAGCCACCGGGGAGCGGGCTACCCCTGGGGCACAGATACGCAGTATTTT. Its protein is CASHRGAGYPWGTDTQYF.

The chain uses TRBV2 and TRBJ2-1, with TRBD2 identical over 9 bases. The CDR3 runs 18 residues. Trimming at V came to 6 bases and at J to 3 bases, leaving 15 bases not matched to a gene. From germline, CDR1 is SNHLY and CDR2 FYNNEI. CDR3 sequence reads: CASRGGSSSGIGYNEQFF. DNA of the CDR3: TGTGCCAGCAGGGGGGGTTCGTCTAGCGGGATCGGCTACAATGAGCAGTTCTTC.

V is TRBV27 and J is TRBJ1-1, with D possibly TRBD1 on 5 matching bases. Per the germline V gene, CDR1 is MNHEY and CDR2 is SMNVEV (reference sequence). V was pared by 1 base and J by 6 bases, with 15 bases between. This CDR3 has 15 residues. For the CDR3, the DNA is TGTGCCAGCAGTTTATTCCGGGGCAGTATCGCTGAAGCTTTCTTT. Translated: CASSLFRGSIAEAFF.

This clonotype has more than one count but fewer than ten. The CDR3 DNA sequence: TGTGCCAGCTCACCGAAAAGGACTGAAGCTTTCTTT. Translation: CASSPKRTEAFF. V and J are TRBV18 and TRBJ1-1; D ambiguous. Trimming took off 3 bases at V and 5 bases at J, with 7 bases between the two ends. Looked up from germline, CDR1 is KGHSH and CDR2 is LQKENI. The CDR3 spans 12 residues.

The J gene is TRBJ1-2, the V gene TRBV12-3 or TRBV12-4; maybe TRBD1 (5 bases). V lost 3 bases, J lost 4 bases, and 15 bases lay in between. This CDR3 contains 15 residues. DNA for the CDR3: TGTGCCAGCAGTTTCGGTGGGGGGTCGGGCTATGGCTACACCTTC. Its translation: CASSFGGGSGYGYTF.

Only a few counts were recorded for this clonotype. The chain links TRBV27 to TRBJ2-7, with 8 nucleotides matching TRBD2. This CDR3 region has 14 residues. J lost 6 bases, V lost 0 bases, and 4 bases had no gene match. Germline CDR1 and CDR2: MNHEY and SMNVEV (reference sequence). DNA of the CDR3: TGTGCCAGCAGTTTATCGGCGGGAGGTAGCGAGCAGTACTTC. Translating it yields CASSLSAGGSEQYF.

This clonotype has only a few counts. The CDR3 region has the DNA TGTGCCAGTGGAGGGGACAGGATGACTAGCGGAAGATACGAGCAGTACTTC. Translated: CASGGDRMTSGRYEQYF. The rearrangement joins TRBV2 to TRBJ2-7, with D possibly being TRBD2 (9 bases). V lost 9 bases and J 4 bases, leaving 28 bases between the germline ends. CDR3 size: 17 residues. Germline V gene lookup returns CDR1 SNHLY and CDR2 FYNNEI. The entire variable domain, with the rest obtained from reference TRBV2 and TRBJ2-7, is as follows: EPEVTQTPSHQVTQMGQEVILRCVPISNHLYFYWYRQILGQKVEFLVSFYNNEISEKSEIFDDQFSVERPDGSNFTLKIRSTKLEDSAMYFCASGGDRMTSGRYEQYFGPGTRLTVT.

The rearrangement uses TRBV7-2 and TRBJ2-3; 10 bases are shared with TRBD1. V was clipped by 3 bases and J by 5 bases; unmatched bases: 5. The germline CDR1 and CDR2 sequences are SGHTA and FQGNSA. The CDR3 is 15 residues long. CDR3 DNA: TGTGCCAGCAGCTTCAGGGACAGGGGTAGAGATACGCAGTATTTT. This sequence encodes CASSFRDRGRDTQYF.

This clonotype was found many times. V is TRBV7-9 and J is TRBJ2-1; 8 bases agree with TRBD2. V gave up 3 bases and J gave up 7 bases; unmatched junction bases: 8. The length of the CDR3 is 15 residues. CDR1 is SEHNR, CDR2 FQNEAQ, per germline (reference sequence). CDR3 sequence reads: CASSFNGGAYNEQFF. CDR3 DNA sequence: TGTGCCAGCAGCTTTAACGGGGGGGCGTATAATGAGCAGTTCTTC. Full variable domain (outside the CDR3, taken from reference TRBV7-9 and TRBJ2-1): DTGVSQNPRHKITKRGQNVTFRCDPISEHNRLYWYRQTLGQGPEFLTYFQNEAQLEKSRLLSDRFSAERPKGSFSTLEIQRTEQGDSAMYLCASSFNGGAYNEQFFGPGTRLTVL.

This chain uses TRBV7-9 with TRBJ2-1; 9 nucleotides agree with TRBD1. The CDR3 is 15 amino acids. V lost 5 bases, J lost 8 bases, and 10 bases stayed unmatched. Germline V lookup: CDR1 SEHNR, CDR2 FQNEAQ (reference sequence). The CDR3, as DNA: TGTGCCAGCAGCCGGACAGGGGCATTTACGGATGAGCAGTTCTTC. Amino acid sequence: CASSRTGAFTDEQFF.

In its sample, this clonotype was seen a few times. The chain couples TRBV29-1 to TRBJ2-3; D tentatively fits TRBD1 or TRBD2 (9 bases each). The V gene's germline CDR1 is SQVTM and CDR2 ANQGSEA. Trimming shortened V by 2 bases and J by 4 bases, and 28 bases separated the two germline ends. The CDR3 covers 19 residues. For the CDR3, the DNA is TGCAGCGTTGAATTGCGACAGGGGGAGAGCGGGAGGATATCAGATACGCAGTATTTT. Encoded protein: CSVELRQGESGRISDTQYF.

The chain combines TRBV18 with TRBJ1-6; D remains unclear. The CDR3 covers 14 residues. V was cut by 4 bases and J by 10 bases, with 14 bases left in between. Germline lookup yields CDR1 KGHSH and CDR2 LQKENI. CDR3 in amino acids: CASSLRARESPLHF. CDR3 nucleotides: TGTGCCAGCTCACTCCGGGCCCGAGAGTCACCCCTCCACTTT.

This clonotype was found a few times. The V and J genes are TRBV7-8 and TRBJ2-2; 11 positions match TRBD2. CDR3 size: 16 residues. The trim removed 4 bases at V and 0 bases at J, leaving 1 base unmatched. Germline V lookup: CDR1 SGHVS, CDR2 FQNEAQ. CDR3 sequence: CASSSLAGANTGELFF. DNA of the CDR3: TGTGCCAGCAGCTCACTAGCGGGGGCGAACACCGGGGAGCTGTTTTTT. Filled out from reference TRBV7-8 and TRBJ2-2, the complete variable domain reads GAGVSQSPRYKVAKRGQDVALRCDPISGHVSLFWYQQALGQGPEFLTYFQNEAQLDKSGLPSDRFFAERPEGSVSTLKIQRTQQEDSAVYLCASSSLAGANTGELFFGEGSRLTVL.

V gene TRBV7-9 combines with J gene TRBJ2-7; 12 bases are a match to TRBD1. The junction had 11 bases not matched to a gene; V was cut back by 4 bases and J by 7 bases. CDR1 is SEHNR and CDR2 is FQNEAQ in the germline V gene (reference sequence). The CDR3 totals 16 residues. CDR3 sequence reads: CASSYDPGQGAWEQYF. CDR3 DNA: TGTGCCAGCAGCTACGATCCGGGACAGGGGGCATGGGAGCAGTACTTC.

The chain employs TRBV7-9 and TRBJ1-5, with D maybe TRBD1 (6 bases). The ends were cut back, 1 base at V and 4 bases at J, with 17 bases in the middle. In germline, CDR1 is SEHNR, CDR2 FQNEAQ (reference sequence). This CDR3 contains 17 residues. The CDR3 protein is CASSLVGLGQLNQPQHF. CDR3 DNA sequence: TGTGCCAGCAGCTTAGTCGGGTTAGGACAGCTAAATCAGCCCCAGCATTTT. The entire variable domain, with the rest obtained from reference TRBV7-9 and TRBJ1-5, is as follows: DTGVSQNPRHKITKRGQNVTFRCDPISEHNRLYWYRQTLGQGPEFLTYFQNEAQLEKSRLLSDRFSAERPKGSFSTLEIQRTEQGDSAMYLCASSLVGLGQLNQPQHFGDGTRLSIL.

This clonotype was counted a few times. This chain joins TRBV6-1 and TRBJ2-5; D may be TRBD2 (5 bases). Per germline, CDR1 MNHNS and CDR2 SASEGT. V lost 6 bases, J lost 5 bases, and 16 bases lay in between. The CDR3 has 14 residues. The CDR3 sequence: CASSPPGWEETQYF. CDR3 coding DNA: TGTGCCAGCAGCCCTCCCGGATGGGAGGAGACCCAGTACTTC.

This clonotype showed up just a few times. The chain employs TRBV2 and TRBJ2-1; weak D call: TRBD2 (6 bases). There are 15 residues in the CDR3. Trimming removed 4 bases at V and 5 bases at J, with 15 bases between. Per the germline V gene, CDR1 is SNHLY and CDR2 is FYNNEI. CDR3 region: CASSGLADPNNEQFF. The DNA for the CDR3 is TGTGCCAGCAGTGGATTAGCGGACCCTAACAATGAGCAGTTCTTC.